Shown below are 21 T cell receptor beta chains from a single sample sequenced in a study of blood T cell repertoires in COVID-19. Method: immunoSEQ multiplex PCR; TCRdb's copy keeps in-frame clones and lacks some. The table lists about 420,000 clones, over 85% of them singletons. The specimen was peripheral blood. The receptors come from a man younger than 35 with COVID-19, enrolled during active disease.

This chain joins TRBV4-2 and TRBJ2-1; possibly TRBD2 for D (6 bases). The CDR3 covers 16 residues. The V end lost 1 base, the J end lost 4 bases, and 14 bases lay between the germline ends. Germline CDR1 is LGHNA and CDR2 is YNFKEQ. The CDR3 DNA sequence: TGTGCCAGCAGCCAAGTAGCGTTGGAGGGGTACAATGAGCAGTTCTTC. It encodes CASSQVALEGYNEQFF.

This chain joins TRBV4-1 and TRBJ2-3, with 8 bases fitting TRBD2. Trimming removed 1 base from V and 7 bases from J; junction bases left unmatched: 7. This CDR3 spans 15 amino acids. Germline loops: CDR1 MGHRA, CDR2 YSYEKL. The DNA for the CDR3 is TGCGCCAGCAGCCAAGTTGAGACTAGCGCATATACGCAGTATTTT. It specifies CASSQVETSAYTQYF.

The rearrangement joins TRBV2 to TRBJ1-2; the D is unclear. This CDR3 is built from 12 residues. Germline values: CDR1 SNHLY, CDR2 FYNNEI. V shed 4 bases and J shed 5 bases, with 8 bases lying between them. This CDR3 reads CASSGGRYGYTF. The CDR3 DNA sequence: TGTGCCAGCAGTGGTGGCAGATATGGCTACACCTTC.

This clone was seen only once. The gene calls are TRBV9 and TRBJ2-7; D is unclear. Trimming removed 4 bases from V and 0 bases from J, with 5 bases in between. CDR1 SGDLS and CDR2 YYNGEE come from the germline V gene. This CDR3 has 12 amino acids. CDR3 bases: TGTGCCAGCAGCCCTAACTCCTACGAGCAGTACTTC. This sequence encodes CASSPNSYEQYF.

The chain has TRBV6-6 and TRBJ1-3, with D possibly being TRBD1 (5 bases). This CDR3 has 14 amino acids. The V gene's germline CDR1 is MNHNY and CDR2 SVGAGI (reference sequence). Trimming removed 8 bases at V and 0 bases at J, with 11 bases between. The CDR3 region is CASATGLSGNTIYF. CDR3 nucleotides: TGTGCCAGCGCCACAGGCCTCTCTGGAAACACCATATATTTT.

This clone was seen a handful of times. CDR3: CASSVRVRSEKLFF. The CDR3 DNA follows: TGTGCCAGCAGTGTCAGGGTACGGAGTGAAAAACTGTTTTTT. The rearrangement links TRBV2 to TRBJ1-4; weak D call: TRBD1 (5 bases). Trimming took 4 bases from V and 7 from J, leaving 13 bases between them. The CDR3 consists of 14 residues. The germline V gene has CDR1 SNHLY and CDR2 FYNNEI.

This rearrangement joins TRBV19 to TRBJ1-5; D gene ambiguous. V lost 6 bases to trimming and J lost 2 bases, with 11 bases between them. Germline CDR1 and CDR2: LNHDA and SQIVND (reference sequence). The CDR3 contains 14 residues. CDR3 protein: CASRPTGGNQPQHF. The CDR3 bases are TGTGCCAGTAGGCCCACGGGTGGCAATCAGCCCCAGCATTTT.

The rearrangement links TRBV23-1 to TRBJ1-2; D unresolved. TRBV23-1 is filed as an ORF, its function uncertain. The CDR3 covers 16 residues. V was pared by 0 bases and J by 0 bases, with 11 bases between. The CDR3 is CASSQSGPMSNYGYTF. For the CDR3, the DNA is TGCGCCAGCAGTCAATCTGGGCCGATGTCTAACTATGGCTACACCTTC.

This clone was seen a few times. The chain combines TRBV18 with TRBJ2-7; tentative D call: TRBD1 (6 bases). This CDR3 contains 14 residues. The germline CDR1 and CDR2 sequences are KGHSH and LQKENI. V lost 3 bases to trimming and J lost 3 bases, with 12 bases between them. Here the CDR3 reads CASSPGTYDYEQYF. CDR3 coding DNA: TGTGCCAGCTCACCTGGGACATACGACTACGAGCAGTACTTC.

V is TRBV5-4 and J is TRBJ1-2; 12 bases agree with TRBD1. The V gene's germline CDR1 is SGHNT and CDR2 YYREEE (reference sequence). The CDR3 consists of 16 residues. Trimming cost V 4 bases and J 3 bases; bases outside gene matches: 7. CDR3 residues: CASSLPGQGAHYGYTF. The CDR3 DNA sequence: TGTGCCAGCAGCCTACCGGGACAGGGGGCTCACTATGGCTACACCTTC.

The rearrangement links TRBV7-8 to TRBJ2-1; no clear D gene. Per germline, CDR1 SGHVS and CDR2 FQNEAQ. CDR3 length: 16 residues. Trimming took off 2 bases at V and 0 bases at J, with 11 bases between the two ends. The CDR3 spells CASSLLTYNSYNEQFF. The CDR3 DNA reads TGTGCCAGCAGCTTACTGACATATAACTCCTACAATGAGCAGTTCTTC.

This clone was seen once. The DNA for the CDR3 is TGCAGTGCCGACGTAGCCAATGAGCAGTTCTTC. It codes for CSADVANEQFF. J is TRBJ2-1 and V is TRBV20-1; unclear D gene. CDR1 is DFQATT, CDR2 SNEGSKA, per germline (reference sequence). V was trimmed by 6 bases and J by 6 bases, leaving 9 bases between them. The CDR3 extends over 11 amino acids.

The chain combines TRBV6-5 with TRBJ1-1; D unclear. V shed 6 bases and J shed 6 bases, with 17 bases lying between them. The CDR3 has 14 residues. The germline V gene encodes CDR1 MNHEY and CDR2 SVGAGI. The CDR3 DNA is TGTGCCAGCAGAGCAGCGTCGGCGGTCGCTGAAGCTTTCTTT. Protein product: CASRAASAVAEAFF.

This clone was counted once. V and J are TRBV19 and TRBJ1-2; 7 nucleotides agree with TRBD1. From germline, CDR1 is LNHDA and CDR2 SQIVND (reference sequence). The V segment lost 5 bases and the J segment 7 bases; nucleotides outside the gene matches: 7. The CDR3 runs 13 residues. CDR3 loop: CASSLTGEAGYTF. In DNA, the CDR3 is TGTGCCAGTAGTCTCACAGGGGAGGCTGGCTACACCTTC.

This clone was seen once. This chain links TRBV2 with TRBJ1-5; 9 nucleotides align to TRBD1. Trimming removed 5 bases from V and 7 bases from J; junction bases left unmatched: 24. This CDR3 region has 20 residues. The V gene's germline CDR1 is SNHLY and CDR2 FYNNEI. CDR3 nucleotides: TGTGCCAGCAGTACGCACCAAATCTGGGGGACAGGGAGGAGTGAGCAGCCCCAGCATTTT. Its protein is CASSTHQIWGTGRSEQPQHF.

V is TRBV7-9 and J is TRBJ2-1; 10 bases fit TRBD2. Germline CDR1 SEHNR, CDR2 FQNEAQ (reference sequence). V lost 1 base to trimming and J lost 4 bases; unmatched junction nucleotides: 7. The CDR3 totals 17 residues. The CDR3 DNA sequence: TGTGCCAGCAGCTTAGGTATAGCGGGAGGAAAATACAATGAGCAGTTCTTC. It is translated as CASSLGIAGGKYNEQFF.

The DNA of the CDR3 is TGTGCCAGCAGCCCGGGACACACTTACGAGCAGTACTTC. Its protein product is CASSPGHTYEQYF. The chain uses TRBV7-9 and TRBJ2-7, with D maybe TRBD1 (6 bases). The germline CDR1 and CDR2 sequences are SEHNR and FQNEAQ (reference sequence). V lost 5 bases to trimming and J lost 4 bases, with 12 bases between them. This CDR3 contains 13 residues.

The chain carries TRBV7-6 and TRBJ1-3; 8 nucleotides line up with TRBD1. Per the germline V gene, CDR1 is SGHVS and CDR2 is FNYEAQ. The ends lost 8 bases at V and 6 bases at J; junction bases unmatched: 12. There are 15 residues in the CDR3. In nucleotides, the CDR3 is TGTGCCAGCGGTCCTCCGGGACAGGTAGAAAACACCATATATTTT. It is translated as CASGPPGQVENTIYF.

The rearrangement links TRBV12-3 or TRBV12-4 to TRBJ2-3; possible D gene TRBD2, 5 bases. CDR3 size: 13 residues. The V end was cut by 2 bases, the J end by 9 bases, with 12 bases between. CDR3 region: CASSLILASTQYF. Written as DNA, the CDR3 is TGTGCCAGCAGTTTAATCTTAGCGTCGACGCAGTATTTT.

J is TRBJ2-7 and V is TRBV20-1; a possible D gene is TRBD2 (5 bases). This CDR3 is 11 amino acids long. V lost 3 bases and J 7 bases, leaving 10 bases between the germline ends. Germline V gene data show CDR1 as DFQATT and CDR2 as SNEGSKA (reference sequence). The CDR3 protein is CSASGGGEQYF. CDR3 DNA: TGCAGTGCTAGTGGCGGAGGAGAGCAGTACTTC.

The chain recombines TRBV30 with TRBJ2-7, with 8 bases fitting TRBD2. Germline CDR1 GTSNPN, CDR2 SVGIG (reference sequence). The CDR3 is 13 residues long. Germline trimming cut 1 base from V and 6 bases from J; bases unmatched to any gene: 5. CDR3 DNA sequence: TGTGCCTGGAGTGAAGGACTAGCATCCGAGCAGTACTTC. Translated, it gives CAWSEGLASEQYF.